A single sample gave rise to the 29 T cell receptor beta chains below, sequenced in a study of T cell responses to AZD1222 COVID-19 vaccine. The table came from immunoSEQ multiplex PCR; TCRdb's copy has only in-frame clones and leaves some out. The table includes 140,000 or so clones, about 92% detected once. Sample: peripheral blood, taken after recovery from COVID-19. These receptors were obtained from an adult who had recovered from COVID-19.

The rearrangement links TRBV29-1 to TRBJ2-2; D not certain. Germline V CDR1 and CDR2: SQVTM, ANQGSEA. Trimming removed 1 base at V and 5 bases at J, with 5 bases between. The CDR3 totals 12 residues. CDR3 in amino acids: CSVEVGTGELFF. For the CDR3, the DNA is TGCAGCGTTGAAGTGGGGACCGGGGAGCTGTTTTTT.

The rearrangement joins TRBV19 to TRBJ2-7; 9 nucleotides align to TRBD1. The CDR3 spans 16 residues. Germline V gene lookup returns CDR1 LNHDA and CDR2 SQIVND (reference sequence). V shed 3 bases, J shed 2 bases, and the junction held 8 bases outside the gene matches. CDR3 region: CASSIDGQGSPYEQYF. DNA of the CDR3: TGTGCCAGTAGTATCGATGGACAGGGGAGTCCCTACGAGCAGTACTTC.

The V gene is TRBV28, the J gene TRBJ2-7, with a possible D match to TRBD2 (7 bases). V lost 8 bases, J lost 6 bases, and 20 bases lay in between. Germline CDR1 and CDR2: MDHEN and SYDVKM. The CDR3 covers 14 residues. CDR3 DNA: TGTGCCAGCCAGACCAGGGGAGGGCAAGGCGAGCAGTACTTC. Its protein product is CASQTRGGQGEQYF.

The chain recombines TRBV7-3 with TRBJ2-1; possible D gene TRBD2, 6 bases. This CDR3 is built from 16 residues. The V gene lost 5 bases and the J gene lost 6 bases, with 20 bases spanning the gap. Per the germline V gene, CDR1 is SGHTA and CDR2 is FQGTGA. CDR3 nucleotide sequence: TGTGCCAGCAGCGAGCCGGGGACCGCGGGGCTCAATGAGCAGTTCTTC. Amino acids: CASSEPGTAGLNEQFF. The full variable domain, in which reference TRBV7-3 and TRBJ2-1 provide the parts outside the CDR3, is GAGVSQTPSNKVTEKGKYVELRCDPISGHTALYWYRQSLGQGPEFLIYFQGTGAADDSGLPNDRFFAVRPEGSVSTLKIQRTERGDSAVYLCASSEPGTAGLNEQFFGPGTRLTVL.

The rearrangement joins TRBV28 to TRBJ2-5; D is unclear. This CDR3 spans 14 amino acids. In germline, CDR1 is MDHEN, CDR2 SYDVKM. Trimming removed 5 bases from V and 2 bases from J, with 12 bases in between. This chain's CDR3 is CASSPSRRQETQYF. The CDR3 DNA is TGTGCCAGCAGTCCCTCCCGCAGACAAGAGACCCAGTACTTC.

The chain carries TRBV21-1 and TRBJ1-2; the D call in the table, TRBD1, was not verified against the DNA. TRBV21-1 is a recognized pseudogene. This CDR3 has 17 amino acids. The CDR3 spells CASSKISRTGGFDGYTF. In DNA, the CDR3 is TGTGCCAGCAGCAAAATTAGTAGGACAGGGGGTTTTGATGGCTACACCTTC.

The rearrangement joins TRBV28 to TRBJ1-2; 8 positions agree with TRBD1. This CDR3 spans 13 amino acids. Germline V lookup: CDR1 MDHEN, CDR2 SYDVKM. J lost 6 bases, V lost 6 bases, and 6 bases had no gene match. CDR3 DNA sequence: TGTGCCAGCAGAACACAGGGGGAGGATGGCTACACCTTC. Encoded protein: CASRTQGEDGYTF.

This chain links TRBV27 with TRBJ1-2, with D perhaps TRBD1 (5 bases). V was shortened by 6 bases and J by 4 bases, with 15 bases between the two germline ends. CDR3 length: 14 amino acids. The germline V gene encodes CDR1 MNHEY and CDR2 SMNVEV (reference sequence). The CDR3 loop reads CASSPLRGGYGYTF. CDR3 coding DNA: TGTGCCAGCAGCCCATTGCGGGGCGGCTATGGCTACACCTTC.

CDR3 bases: TGTGCCAGCAGTCGGACCCTCGCTGTGCGTCGTGCAGATACGCAGTATTTT. Residues: CASSRTLAVRRADTQYF. The V gene is TRBV2, the J gene TRBJ2-3; no firm D call. V lost 5 bases and J 4 bases, leaving 22 bases between the germline ends. The germline gives CDR1 SNHLY, CDR2 FYNNEI. This CDR3 spans 17 amino acids.

CDR3 nucleotides: TGTGCCAGCAATCGCATCGGGACGGGCACCTACGAGCAGTACTTC. It specifies CASNRIGTGTYEQYF. V and J are TRBV6-5 and TRBJ2-7; D possibly matches TRBD1 or TRBD2 (5 bases each). The CDR3 runs 15 residues. Germline assignment: CDR1 MNHEY and CDR2 SVGAGI. V was cut by 7 bases and J by 2 bases, with 18 bases left in between.

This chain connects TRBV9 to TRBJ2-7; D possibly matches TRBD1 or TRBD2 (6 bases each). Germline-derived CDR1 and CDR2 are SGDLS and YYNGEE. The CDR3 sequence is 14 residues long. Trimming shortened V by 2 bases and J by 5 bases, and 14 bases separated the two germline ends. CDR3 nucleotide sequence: TGTGCCAGCAGCGTGACTATGGGGGGCCACGAGCAGTACTTC. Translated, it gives CASSVTMGGHEQYF.

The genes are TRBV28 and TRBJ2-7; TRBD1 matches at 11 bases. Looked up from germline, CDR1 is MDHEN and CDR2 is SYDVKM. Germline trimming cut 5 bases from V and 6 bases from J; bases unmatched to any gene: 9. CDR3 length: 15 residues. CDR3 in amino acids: CASSLDRGHQSEQYF. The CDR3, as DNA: TGTGCCAGCAGTCTGGACAGGGGGCATCAAAGCGAGCAGTACTTC.

CDR3: CASSVGFLGNTEAFF. The CDR3 region has the DNA TGTGCCAGCAGCGTAGGATTCTTGGGGAACACTGAAGCTTTCTTT. The chain joins TRBV9 to TRBJ1-1, with unresolved D. The germline gives CDR1 SGDLS, CDR2 YYNGEE. Trimming took off 0 bases at V and 1 base at J, with 10 bases between the two ends. The CDR3 is made up of 15 amino acids.

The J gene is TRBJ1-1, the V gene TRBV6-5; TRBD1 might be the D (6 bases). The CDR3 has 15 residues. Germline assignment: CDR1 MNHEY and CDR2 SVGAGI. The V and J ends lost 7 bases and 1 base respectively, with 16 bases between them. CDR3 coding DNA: TGTGCCAGCATCCCGGGGCAGGGGCGGAACACTGAAGCTTTCTTT. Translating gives CASIPGQGRNTEAFF.

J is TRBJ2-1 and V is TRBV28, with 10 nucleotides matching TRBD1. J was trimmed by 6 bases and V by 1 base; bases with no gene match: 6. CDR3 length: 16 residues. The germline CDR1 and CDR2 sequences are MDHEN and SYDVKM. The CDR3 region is CASSLLRTGGSNEQFF. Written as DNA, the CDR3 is TGTGCCAGCAGTTTATTGAGGACAGGGGGTAGCAATGAGCAGTTCTTC. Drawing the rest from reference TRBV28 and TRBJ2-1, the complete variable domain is DVKVTQSSRYLVKRTGEKVFLECVQDMDHENMFWYRQDPGLGLRLIYFSYDVKMKEKGDIPEGYSVSREKKERFSLILESASTNQTSMYLCASSLLRTGGSNEQFFGPGTRLTVL.

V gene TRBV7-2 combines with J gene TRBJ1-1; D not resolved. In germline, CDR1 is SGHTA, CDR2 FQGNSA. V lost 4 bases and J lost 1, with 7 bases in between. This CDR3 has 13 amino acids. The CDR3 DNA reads TGTGCCAGCAGCTCCTCTCAGAACACTGAAGCTTTCTTT. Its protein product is CASSSSQNTEAFF.

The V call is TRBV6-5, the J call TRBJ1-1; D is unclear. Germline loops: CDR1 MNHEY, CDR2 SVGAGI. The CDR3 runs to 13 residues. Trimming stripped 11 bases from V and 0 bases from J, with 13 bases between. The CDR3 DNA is TGTGCCGTTATGCGGGCGGTGAACACTGAAGCTTTCTTT. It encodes CAVMRAVNTEAFF.

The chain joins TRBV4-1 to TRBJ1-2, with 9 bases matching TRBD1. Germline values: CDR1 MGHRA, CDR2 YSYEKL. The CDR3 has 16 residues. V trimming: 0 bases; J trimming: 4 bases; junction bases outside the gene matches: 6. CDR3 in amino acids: CASSQDRQGVTYGYTF. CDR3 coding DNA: TGCGCCAGCAGCCAAGACCGACAGGGGGTGACCTATGGCTACACCTTC.

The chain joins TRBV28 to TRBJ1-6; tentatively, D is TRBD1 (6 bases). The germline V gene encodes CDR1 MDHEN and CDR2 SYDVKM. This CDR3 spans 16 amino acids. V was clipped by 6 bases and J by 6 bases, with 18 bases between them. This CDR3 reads CASSHGQPGSNSPLHF. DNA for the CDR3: TGTGCCAGCAGCCATGGACAGCCGGGAAGTAATTCACCCCTCCACTTT.

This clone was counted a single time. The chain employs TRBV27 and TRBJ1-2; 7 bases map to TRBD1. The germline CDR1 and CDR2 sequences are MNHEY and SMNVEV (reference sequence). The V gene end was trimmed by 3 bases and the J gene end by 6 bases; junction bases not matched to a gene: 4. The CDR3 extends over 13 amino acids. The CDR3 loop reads CASSLGGGDGYTF. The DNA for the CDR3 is TGTGCCAGCAGTTTGGGAGGGGGCGATGGCTACACCTTC.

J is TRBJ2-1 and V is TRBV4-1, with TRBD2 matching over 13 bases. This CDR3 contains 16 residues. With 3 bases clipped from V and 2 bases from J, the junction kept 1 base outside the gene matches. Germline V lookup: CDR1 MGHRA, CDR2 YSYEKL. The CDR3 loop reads CASSHGTSGAYNEQFF. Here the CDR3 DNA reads TGCGCCAGCAGCCACGGGACTAGCGGGGCCTACAATGAGCAGTTCTTC.

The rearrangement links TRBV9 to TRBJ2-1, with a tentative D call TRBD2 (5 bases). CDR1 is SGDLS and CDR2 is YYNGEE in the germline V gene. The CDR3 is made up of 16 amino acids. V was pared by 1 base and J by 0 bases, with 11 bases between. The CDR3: CASSVSRESSYNEQFF. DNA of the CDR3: TGTGCCAGCAGCGTATCGAGGGAGAGCTCCTACAATGAGCAGTTCTTC.

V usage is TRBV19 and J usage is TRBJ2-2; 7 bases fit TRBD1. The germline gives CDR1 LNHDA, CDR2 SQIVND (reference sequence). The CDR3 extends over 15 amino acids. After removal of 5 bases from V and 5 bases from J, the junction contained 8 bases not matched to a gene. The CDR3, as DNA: TGTGCCAGTAGTGTACCGGGACAGCAGACCGGGGAGCTGTTTTTT. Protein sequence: CASSVPGQQTGELFF.

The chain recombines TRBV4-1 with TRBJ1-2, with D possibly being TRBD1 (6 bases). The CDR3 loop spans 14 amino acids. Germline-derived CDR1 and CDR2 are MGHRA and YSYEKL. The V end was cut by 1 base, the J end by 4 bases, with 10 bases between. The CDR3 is CASSQGRTAYGYTF. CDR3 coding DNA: TGCGCCAGCAGCCAAGGGAGGACAGCCTATGGCTACACCTTC.

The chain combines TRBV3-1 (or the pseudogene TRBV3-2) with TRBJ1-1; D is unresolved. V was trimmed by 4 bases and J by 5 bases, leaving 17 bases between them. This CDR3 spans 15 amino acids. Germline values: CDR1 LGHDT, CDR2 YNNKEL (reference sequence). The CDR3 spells CASSPLGGMGTEAFF. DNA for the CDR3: TGTGCCAGCAGCCCGTTAGGTGGCATGGGGACTGAAGCTTTCTTT.

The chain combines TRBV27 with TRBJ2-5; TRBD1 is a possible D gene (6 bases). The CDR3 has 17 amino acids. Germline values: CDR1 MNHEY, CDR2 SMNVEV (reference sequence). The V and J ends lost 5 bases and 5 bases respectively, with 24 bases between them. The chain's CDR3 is CASSGRGQQGSGETQYF. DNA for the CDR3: TGTGCCAGCAGTGGAAGGGGCCAACAGGGTTCAGGGGAGACCCAGTACTTC.

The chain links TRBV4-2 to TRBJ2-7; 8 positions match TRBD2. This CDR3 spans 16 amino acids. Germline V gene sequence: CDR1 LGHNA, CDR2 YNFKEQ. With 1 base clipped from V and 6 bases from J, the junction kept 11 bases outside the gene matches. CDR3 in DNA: TGTGCCAGCAGCCAAGGGACGGGAGGGCCGCTACTCGAGCAGTACTTC. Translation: CASSQGTGGPLLEQYF.

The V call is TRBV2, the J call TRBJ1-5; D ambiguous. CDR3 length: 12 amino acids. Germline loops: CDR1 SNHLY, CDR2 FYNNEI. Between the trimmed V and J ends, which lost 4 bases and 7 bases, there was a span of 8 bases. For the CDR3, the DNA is TGTGCCAGCAGTGTAGGTCCCCAGCCCCAGCATTTT. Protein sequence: CASSVGPQPQHF.

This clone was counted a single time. The CDR3 region is CASSLRRGNYGYTF. The CDR3 DNA is TGCGCCAGCAGCCTCCGCAGGGGAAACTATGGCTACACCTTC. The chain joins TRBV4-1 to TRBJ1-2; maybe TRBD1 (6 bases). V lost 4 bases, J lost 2 bases, and 11 bases lay in between. Germline loops: CDR1 MGHRA, CDR2 YSYEKL. This CDR3 comprises 14 residues.